The rows below give T cell receptor beta chains drawn from one sample of a study of T cells after yellow fever vaccination. One entry per CDR3 protein results from TCRdb running MiXCR on the 5' RACE reads. The data show 340,000 or so distinct CDR3 sequences, with approximately 12% seen just once and 2.5% to 4% held by the top ten. The source material was CD4+ T cells sorted from PBMCs, sampled 15 days after the yellow fever booster vaccination. These receptors all stem from a man younger than 35 who received the YFV17D yellow fever vaccine. Both conserved end residues are part of each CDR3. A D gene is named only where the DNA matches it firmly. Some rows have no size entry. The others give once, few or many, or a class for an expanded clone.

cdr3_aa	cdr3_nt	clone_size	d_call	v_call	j_call
CATSDARDPNEQFF	TGTGCCACCAGTGATGCTCGGGATCCCAATGAGCAGTTCTTC	few	NA	TRBV24-1	TRBJ2-1
CASSFDRALTGELFF	TGTGCCAGCAGTTTCGACAGGGCGCTCACCGGGGAGCTGTTTTTT	few	TRBD1	TRBV12-3/TRBV12-4	TRBJ2-2
CASSEGLAVSTDTQYF	TGTGCCAGCAGTGAAGGCCTAGCGGTTAGCACAGATACGCAGTATTTT	few	TRBD2	TRBV25-1	TRBJ2-3
CASNSRTGELFF	TGTGCCAGCAACTCCAGAACCGGGGAGCTGTTTTTT	NA	NA	TRBV25-1	TRBJ2-2
CASRHRGQGAPTDTQYF	TGTGCCAGCAGACATCGCGGACAGGGGGCGCCGACAGATACGCAGTATTTT	few	TRBD1	TRBV6-6	TRBJ2-3
CASSPPPGTSGANEQFF	TGTGCCAGCTCACCACCGCCCGGGACTAGCGGGGCCAATGAGCAGTTCTTC	NA	TRBD2	TRBV18	TRBJ2-1
CASSQDHNSPLHF	TGCGCCAGCAGCCAAGATCATAATTCACCCCTCCACTTT	NA	NA	TRBV4-3	TRBJ1-6
CASTTNTGELFF	TGTGCCAGCACGACGAACACCGGGGAGCTGTTTTTT	NA	NA	TRBV6-2/TRBV6-3	TRBJ2-2
CASSLARLAGNYEQYF	TGTGCCAGCAGCTTAGCGCGGCTAGCGGGCAATTACGAGCAGTACTTC	NA	TRBD2	TRBV7-8	TRBJ2-7
CASSPRAGSSGNTIYF	TGTGCCAGCAGCCCTCGGGCGGGGAGCTCTGGAAACACCATATATTTT	few	NA	TRBV6-5	TRBJ1-3
CASSPRLAISYNEQFF	TGTGCCAGCAGTCCCCGACTAGCGATCTCCTACAATGAGCAGTTCTTC	NA	TRBD2	TRBV6-2/TRBV6-3	TRBJ2-1
CASSLAIGDQETQYF	TGCGCCAGCAGCTTGGCCATCGGCGACCAGGAGACCCAGTACTTC	few	NA	TRBV5-1	TRBJ2-5
CAWSSGSSYNEQFF	TGTGCCTGGAGTTCCGGGAGCTCCTACAATGAGCAGTTCTTC	NA	NA	TRBV30	TRBJ2-1
CASSPRLRRNSGNTIYF	TGTGCCAGCAGTCCCCGCCTTCGACGGAACTCTGGAAACACCATATATTTT	few	NA	TRBV27	TRBJ1-3
CASILLGGSTDTQYF	TGTGCCAGCATTCTCCTAGGTGGGAGCACAGATACGCAGTATTTT	NA	NA	TRBV7-9	TRBJ2-3
CSAPAGVGLETQYF	TGCAGCGCCCCCGCCGGGGTGGGCTTAGAGACCCAGTACTTC	NA	NA	TRBV29-1	TRBJ2-5
CASSPPSEPWNEQFF	TGTGCCAGCAGTCCCCCTAGCGAGCCGTGGAATGAGCAGTTCTTC	NA	NA	TRBV12-3/TRBV12-4	TRBJ2-1
CSIRDSLGDTEAFF	TGCAGCATCCGGGACTCCCTCGGGGACACTGAAGCTTTCTTT	many	NA	TRBV29-1	TRBJ1-1
CSANKGQADKNIQYF	TGCAGTGCCAACAAGGGACAGGCTGACAAAAACATTCAGTACTTC	NA	TRBD1	TRBV20-1	TRBJ2-4
CSGAPTGEKAFF	TGCAGCGGGGCCCCCACAGGGGAAAAAGCTTTCTTT	few	TRBD1	TRBV29-1	TRBJ1-1
CASSRPGAGRTDTQYF	TGCGCCAGCAGCCGACCAGGGGCAGGGAGGACAGATACGCAGTATTTT	few	NA	TRBV4-1	TRBJ2-3
CASSSTNAGWTEAFF	TGCGCCAGCAGCTCCACTAACGCAGGGTGGACTGAAGCTTTCTTT	NA	NA	TRBV5-1	TRBJ1-1
CASSGLGGVYNEQFF	TGTGCCAGCAGTGGGCTGGGCGGAGTCTACAATGAGCAGTTCTTC	few	NA	TRBV2	TRBJ2-1
CASSHRRGYTEAFF	TGTGCCAGCAGCCACCGAAGGGGGTACACTGAAGCTTTCTTT	NA	NA	TRBV3-2	TRBJ1-1
CSARTDYRNTIYF	TGCAGTGCTAGGACAGACTATAGGAACACCATATATTTT	NA	NA	TRBV20-1	TRBJ1-3
CASSELNRGRGYTF	TGTGCCAGCAGTGAATTGAACAGGGGGCGAGGCTACACCTTC	NA	TRBD1	TRBV25-1	TRBJ1-2
CASSYSGRTGELFF	TGTGCCAGCAGTTACTCGGGGAGGACCGGGGAGCTGTTTTTT	many	NA	TRBV6-5	TRBJ2-2
CASSRDTLYGYTF	TGTGCCAGCAGTCGGGACACGCTCTATGGCTACACCTTC	NA	NA	TRBV6-5	TRBJ1-2
CASNWGGLLSTDTQYF	TGTGCCAGCAACTGGGGGGGGCTTCTTAGCACAGATACGCAGTATTTT	NA	NA	TRBV12-3/TRBV12-4	TRBJ2-3
CASSPGLAGVHNEQFF	TGTGCCAGCTCACCGGGACTAGCTGGGGTCCACAATGAGCAGTTCTTC	NA	TRBD2	TRBV18	TRBJ2-1
CAISEGGTHQPQHF	TGTGCCATCAGTGAAGGGGGCACACATCAGCCCCAGCATTTT	many	TRBD1	TRBV10-3	TRBJ1-5
CASSLGQVSGGDNEKLFF	TGTGCCAGCAGCCTGGGACAGGTCAGCGGCGGAGATAATGAAAAACTGTTTTTT	few	TRBD1	TRBV6-5	TRBJ1-4
CASSTGNMNTEAFF	TGTGCCAGCTCGACAGGGAACATGAACACTGAAGCTTTCTTT	NA	TRBD1	TRBV12-3/TRBV12-4	TRBJ1-1
CASSRSGGRDTQYF	TGTGCCAGCAGTCGTAGCGGGGGGCGTGATACGCAGTATTTT	few	TRBD2	TRBV6-2/TRBV6-3	TRBJ2-3
CASSLPFF	TGTGCCAGCAGCTTACCCTTCTTT	few	NA	TRBV7-9	TRBJ1-1
CASSGTVAKNIQYF	TGTGCCAGCAGTGGCACCGTAGCCAAAAACATTCAGTACTTC	few	NA	TRBV6-5	TRBJ2-4
CASSPGPEETQYF	TGTGCCAGCAGCCCAGGGCCCGAAGAGACCCAGTACTTC	few	NA	TRBV9	TRBJ2-5
CASSQDIPTSGAETQYF	TGCGCCAGCAGCCAAGATATCCCGACTAGCGGGGCAGAGACCCAGTACTTC	NA	TRBD2	TRBV4-3	TRBJ2-5
CASSPRVGGGASPNTGELFF	TGTGCCAGCTCACCACGCGTTGGCGGGGGGGCTTCTCCAAACACCGGGGAGCTGTTTTTT	NA	TRBD2	TRBV18	TRBJ2-2
CASSSTTVLETQYF	TGTGCCAGCAGCTCCACGACTGTTCTTGAGACCCAGTACTTC	many	NA	TRBV7-9	TRBJ2-5
CASSPGRGNYGYTF	TGTGCCAGCAGCCCTGGGAGAGGGAACTATGGCTACACCTTC	many	NA	TRBV5-5	TRBJ1-2
CASSSGDRVAFF	TGTGCCAGCAGCTCCGGGGACAGGGTGGCTTTCTTT	few	TRBD1	TRBV7-3	TRBJ1-1
CSVDDAGSGSPLHF	TGCAGCGTTGATGATGCGGGCTCGGGGTCACCCCTCCACTTT	few	NA	TRBV29-1	TRBJ1-6